These T cell receptor beta chains were read from a single sample in a study of a mutant IDH1 vaccine in newly diagnosed glioma. Clones were sequenced by immunoSEQ multiplex PCR, and TCRdb holds only the in-frame ones, with some missing. The sample includes 110,000 or so clones, 90% of them seen just once. Which antigens these TCRs recognize remains unknown. The material was PBMCs, obtained from a glioma patient whose treatment included an IDH1 peptide vaccine. The receptors were sampled from a woman aged 50 to 60 with glioma. Both conserved end residues are part of each CDR3. Fields, in order: V gene, D gene, clone size, J gene, CDR3 protein, CDR3 DNA. The D gene is left open where the match is weak. Some rows have no size entry. The others give once, few or many, or a class for an expanded clone.

>TRBV5-3|TRBD2|NA|TRBJ2-1
CARSLGLAGSGEQFF
TGTGCCAGAAGCTTGGGGCTAGCGGGATCTGGTGAGCAGTTCTTC
>TRBV15|NA|once|TRBJ2-3
CATSRSSTQDTQYF
TGTGCCACCAGCAGAAGTAGTACTCAAGATACGCAGTATTTT
>TRBV9|TRBD2|NA|TRBJ2-5
CASSVGTSGERGETQYF
TGTGCCAGCAGCGTGGGGACTAGCGGAGAGAGGGGGGAGACCCAGTACTTC
>TRBV18|TRBD2|NA|TRBJ2-1
CASSPPNNRGGKWDNEQFF
TGTGCCAGCTCACCACCCAATAATAGGGGAGGGAAATGGGACAATGAGCAGTTCTTC
>TRBV7-2|NA|few|TRBJ2-5
CASSPGGKETQYF
TGTGCCAGCAGCCCCGGCGGGAAGGAGACCCAGTACTTC
>TRBV7-7|TRBD2|NA|TRBJ2-5
CASSLEGSGRPGETQYF
TGTGCTAGCAGCTTAGAGGGTAGCGGGAGACCCGGTGAGACCCAGTACTTC
>TRBV5-1|NA|NA|TRBJ2-7
CASSSWSRDLKTYEQYF
TGCGCCAGCAGCAGTTGGAGCCGGGACTTAAAAACCTACGAGCAGTACTTC
>TRBV19|NA|NA|TRBJ1-1
CATKPHGVGTEAFF
TGTGCCACCAAACCCCACGGGGTAGGGACTGAAGCTTTCTTT
>TRBV7-2|TRBD2|NA|TRBJ2-1
CASSLMGGSYNEQFF
TGTGCCAGCAGCTTAATGGGGGGGTCCTACAATGAGCAGTTCTTC
>TRBV19|NA|NA|TRBJ1-2
CASSRRGIDYGYTF
TGTGCCAGTAGTAGGAGGGGGATCGACTATGGCTACACCTTC
>TRBV9|NA|NA|TRBJ2-1
CASSVDHRQFSSYNEQFF
TGTGCCAGCAGCGTAGACCATCGACAGTTCAGCTCCTACAATGAGCAGTTCTTC
>TRBV10-2|NA|NA|TRBJ1-1
CASRTNLNTEAFF
TGCGCCAGCAGAACCAACTTGAACACTGAAGCTTTCTTT
>TRBV19|NA|once|TRBJ1-2
CASSLANRGDYGYTF
TGTGCCAGTAGCCTGGCCAACAGAGGGGACTATGGCTACACCTTC
>TRBV19|NA|NA|TRBJ2-6
CASSIPGSSGANVLTF
TGTGCCAGTAGTATCCCCGGCAGCTCTGGGGCCAACGTCCTGACTTTC
>TRBV5-5|NA|once|TRBJ1-2
CASSRQGYDYGYTF
TGTGCCAGCAGCCGGCAGGGGTACGACTATGGCTACACCTTC
>TRBV29-1|NA|NA|TRBJ2-1
CSVGGEEQFF
TGCAGCGTTGGTGGGGAGGAGCAGTTCTTC
>TRBV7-9|TRBD1|NA|TRBJ2-1
CASTELRGQNEQFF
TGTGCCAGCACCGAATTGAGGGGGCAGAATGAGCAGTTCTTC
>TRBV11-3|NA|NA|TRBJ2-2
CASSLAGELFF
TGTGCCAGCAGTCTAGCCGGGGAGCTGTTTTTT
>TRBV30|NA|NA|TRBJ2-2
CAWSDWGRNTGELFF
TGTGCCTGGAGTGATTGGGGGCGGAACACCGGGGAGCTGTTTTTT
>TRBV19|NA|NA|TRBJ2-3
CASSKREITIDTQYF
TGTGCCAGTAGTAAGAGGGAGATTACAATAGATACGCAGTATTTT
>TRBV11-2|NA|NA|TRBJ2-5
CASSLAGTAGLETQYF
TGTGCCAGCAGCTTAGCAGGGACAGCGGGCCTGGAGACCCAGTACTTC
>TRBV19|TRBD1|NA|TRBJ2-5
CASNPGTGVETQYF
TGTGCCAGTAATCCCGGGACAGGGGTAGAGACCCAGTACTTC
>TRBV19|NA|NA|TRBJ2-5
CASSRSGDMYQETQYF
TGTGCCAGTAGTCGCTCAGGGGACATGTACCAAGAGACCCAGTACTTC
>TRBV5-1|NA|NA|TRBJ2-7
CASSPHRDTYEQYF
TGCGCCAGCAGTCCCCACAGGGATACCTACGAGCAGTACTTC
>TRBV5-1|TRBD1|NA|TRBJ1-1
CASSLQGANTEAFF
TGCGCCAGCAGCTTACAGGGGGCTAACACTGAAGCTTTCTTT
>TRBV7-9|NA|once|TRBJ2-3
CASSYPPGADITDTQYF
TGTGCCAGCAGCTATCCCCCAGGGGCGGATATCACAGATACGCAGTATTTT
>TRBV7-3|TRBD1|NA|TRBJ2-7
CASSLRSGGGEQYF
TGTGCCAGCAGCTTAAGGTCAGGGGGCGGCGAGCAGTACTTC
>TRBV5-1|NA|NA|TRBJ1-1
CASSLEAHTEAFF
TGCGCCAGCAGCTTGGAGGCGCACACTGAAGCTTTCTTT
>TRBV14|TRBD1|NA|TRBJ2-7
CASSPAWTGDSEQYF
TGTGCCAGCAGCCCAGCCTGGACAGGGGACAGCGAGCAGTACTTC
>TRBV10-3|TRBD1|NA|TRBJ2-2
CAISGTGDGELFF
TGTGCCATCAGTGGTACAGGGGACGGGGAGCTGTTTTTT
>TRBV4-2|NA|NA|TRBJ2-7
CASSQGGGFYEQYF
TGTGCCAGCAGCCAAGGGGGGGGCTTTTACGAGCAGTACTTC
>TRBV5-4|TRBD2|NA|TRBJ2-7
CASSPGLATSEQYF
TGTGCCAGCAGCCCGGGACTAGCGACCTCCGAGCAGTACTTC
>TRBV29-1|TRBD1|NA|TRBJ2-7
CSVRRQGDLAYEQYF
TGCAGCGTACGCCGACAGGGGGACTTGGCCTACGAGCAGTACTTC
>TRBV28|TRBD1|NA|TRBJ2-1
CASSPDRGRNEQFF
TGTGCCAGCAGTCCGGACAGGGGGCGGAATGAGCAGTTCTTC
>TRBV11-2|NA|NA|TRBJ2-7
CASSLGQGFYEQYF
TGTGCCAGCAGCTTAGGGCAGGGGTTTTACGAGCAGTACTTC
>TRBV11-3|NA|NA|TRBJ2-3
CASSLAGHLSSTDTQYF
TGTGCCAGCAGCTTAGCGGGCCACCTTTCTAGCACAGATACGCAGTATTTT
>TRBV2|NA|NA|TRBJ2-1
CASSPGTSYNEQFF
TGTGCCAGCAGCCCCGGGACCTCCTACAATGAGCAGTTCTTC
>TRBV9|TRBD1|few|TRBJ1-5
CASSAGTGRNQPQHF
TGTGCCAGCAGCGCCGGGACAGGGAGGAATCAGCCCCAGCATTTT
>TRBV7-6|NA|NA|TRBJ2-7
CASSLDRRYEQYF
TGTGCCAGCAGCTTAGACAGGCGGTACGAGCAGTACTTC
>TRBV2|NA|NA|TRBJ1-1
CASSGRGTEAFF
TGTGCCAGCAGTGGGAGGGGGACTGAAGCTTTCTTT
>TRBV29-1|NA|few|TRBJ1-1
CSVEAQGKTEAFF
TGCAGCGTTGAAGCCCAGGGTAAGACTGAAGCTTTCTTT
>TRBV19|NA|NA|TRBJ2-2
CAGGARVNTGELFF
TGTGCCGGGGGGGCCCGGGTCAACACCGGGGAGCTGTTTTTT
>TRBV5-4|TRBD1|NA|TRBJ1-2
CASSLGTGLDYGYTF
TGTGCCAGCAGCTTGGGGACAGGGTTGGACTATGGCTACACCTTC
>TRBV9|TRBD2|NA|TRBJ2-1
CASSSGGAGRAGGSEQFF
TGTGCCAGCAGCTCCGGGGGGGCAGGGAGAGCGGGAGGGAGTGAGCAGTTCTTC
>TRBV9|TRBD2|NA|TRBJ2-7
CASSAGTSGRWSTYEQYF
TGTGCCAGCAGCGCCGGGACTAGCGGGAGGTGGTCCACCTACGAGCAGTACTTC
>TRBV27|NA|NA|TRBJ2-1
CASSLSRGNEQFF
TGTGCCAGCAGTTTATCGAGGGGGAATGAGCAGTTCTTC
>TRBV27|NA|NA|TRBJ2-5
CASSLMGLGETQYF
TGTGCCAGCAGTTTAATGGGGTTGGGGGAGACCCAGTACTTC
>TRBV10-2|TRBD2|NA|TRBJ2-7
CASSEAGEMAYEQYF
TGCGCCAGCAGTGAGGCGGGGGAGATGGCCTACGAGCAGTACTTC
>TRBV10-3|NA|NA|TRBJ1-1
CARGQNTEAFF
TGTGCCAGGGGACAGAACACTGAAGCTTTCTTT
>TRBV5-5|NA|NA|TRBJ1-1
CASSLGALNTEAFF
TGTGCCAGCAGCTTGGGGGCTTTGAACACTGAAGCTTTCTTT
>TRBV7-3|TRBD1|NA|TRBJ1-2
CASSLDRAKRGGYTF
TGTGCCAGCAGCCTAGACAGGGCGAAACGAGGCGGCTACACCTTC